The 16 T cell receptor beta chains in this list originate from one sample, sequenced in a study of cytomegalovirus exposure and HLA in healthy donors. Both 60 Vbeta primers and 13 Jbeta primers went into the PCR. Produced via immunoSEQ multiplex PCR; TCRdb's table is partial and in-frame only. The sample contains tens of thousands of clones, around 70% of which appear only once. Material for sequencing was PBMCs. The receptors stem from a woman in her forties or fifties in good health and CMV-seronegative.

The chain employs TRBV15 and TRBJ2-7; 8 bases agree with TRBD2. V shed 4 bases, J shed 3 bases, and the junction held 8 bases outside the gene matches. Per the germline V gene, CDR1 is LNHNV and CDR2 is YYDKDF (reference sequence). CDR3 length equals 15 residues. CDR3 bases: TGTGCCACCAGCACCCCGGGACTAGGGGGCTACGAGCAGTACTTC. Residues: CATSTPGLGGYEQYF. Full variable domain (missing parts from reference TRBV15 and TRBJ2-7): DAMVIQNPRYQVTQFGKPVTLSCSQTLNHNVMYWYQQKSSQAPKLLFHYYDKDFNNEADTPDNFQSRRPNTSFCFLDIRSPGLGDTAMYLCATSTPGLGGYEQYFGPGTRLTVT.

The genes are TRBV18 and TRBJ2-1, with TRBD2 matching 8 bases. The CDR3 is 17 residues long. V lost 3 bases, J lost 2 bases, and 9 bases stayed unmatched. CDR1 is KGHSH and CDR2 is LQKENI in the germline V gene. The CDR3: CASSPRTSRTPYNEQFF. CDR3 coding DNA: TGTGCCAGCTCACCCCGGACTAGCCGAACACCCTACAATGAGCAGTTCTTC. Combining the CDR3 with reference TRBV18 and TRBJ2-1 gives the whole variable domain NAGVMQNPRHLVRRRGQEARLRCSPMKGHSHVYWYRQLPEEGLKFMVYLQKENIIDESGMPKERFSAEFPKEGPSILRIQQVVRGDSAAYFCASSPRTSRTPYNEQFFGPGTRLTVL.

The rearrangement uses TRBV4-1 and TRBJ1-2, with 8 bases fitting TRBD1. The J segment lost 7 bases and the V segment lost 0 bases, leaving 13 bases of the junction unmatched. Germline V lookup: CDR1 MGHRA, CDR2 YSYEKL. The CDR3 sequence is 17 residues long. The CDR3 reads CASSQDIIRDRTFGYTF. DNA for the CDR3: TGCGCCAGCAGCCAAGATATCATCCGGGACAGGACCTTTGGCTACACCTTC.

The rearrangement links TRBV6-1 to TRBJ1-1; a possible D gene is TRBD1 (5 bases). The CDR3 runs 13 residues. The V gene's germline CDR1 is MNHNS and CDR2 SASEGT. Trimming shortened V by 10 bases and J by 0 bases, and 12 bases separated the two germline ends. The CDR3 nucleotides read TGTGCCACTCGACAGACACTGAACACTGAAGCTTTCTTT. Translated: CATRQTLNTEAFF.

The chain uses TRBV5-1 and TRBJ1-1; TRBD1 matches 7 bases. J was trimmed by 0 bases and V by 3 bases; bases with no gene match: 2. The CDR3 is 14 amino acids. Germline V CDR1 and CDR2: SGHRS, YFSETQ. The CDR3 reads CASSWDSVNTEAFF. The CDR3 DNA reads as TGCGCCAGCAGCTGGGACAGTGTGAACACTGAAGCTTTCTTT.

The rearrangement uses TRBV19 and TRBJ1-3; no clear D. The CDR3 length is 12 residues. Germline V gives CDR1 LNHDA, CDR2 SQIVND (reference sequence). The CDR3 sequence is CGSGGSGNTIYF. DNA for the CDR3: TGTGGTTCAGGTGGATCTGGAAACACCATATATTTT.

The chain employs TRBV4-2 and TRBJ2-1, with 12 bases aligning to TRBD2. The CDR3 totals 17 residues. Germline V gives CDR1 LGHNA, CDR2 YNFKEQ. After removal of 6 bases from V and 7 bases from J, the junction contained 13 bases not matched to a gene. The CDR3 DNA reads TGTGCCAGCAGTGAAGGCGCCCTAGCGGGAGGGCCTAATGAGCAGTTCTTC. It encodes CASSEGALAGGPNEQFF.

The chain has TRBV5-8 and TRBJ2-7; D not certain. V lost 0 bases and J 1 base, leaving 20 bases between the germline ends. The CDR3 is 18 amino acids. CDR1 is SGHTS, CDR2 YDEGEE, per germline. CDR3 sequence (DNA): TGTGCCAGCAGCTTGGGTGGGCCGAGCCCAGTGTTATCCTACGAGCAGTACTTC. Translated: CASSLGGPSPVLSYEQYF.

As regards this clone: Other DNA sequences in the same sample also yield this CDR3. This chain joins TRBV6-5 and TRBJ1-1, with a weak D call TRBD1 (6 bases). Germline V lookup: CDR1 MNHEY, CDR2 SVGAGI. The CDR3 is 14 amino acids. Trimming left V 0 bases short and J 12 bases short, with 17 bases between. The DNA for the CDR3 is TGTGCCAGCAGTTACTCCCCGGGGCAGGGGACGACTTTCTTT. Its protein product is CASSYSPGQGTTFF.

This clone was detected once. The chain has TRBV10-3 and TRBJ1-2; TRBD1 agrees at 8 bases. The germline V gene has CDR1 ENHRY and CDR2 SYGVKD. The CDR3 contains 13 residues. V was pared by 5 bases and J by 7 bases, with 6 bases of the junction left unmatched. In DNA, the CDR3 is TGTGCCATCAGTCCTGGACAGGGTGGTGGCTACACCTTC. This sequence encodes CAISPGQGGGYTF.

The V gene is TRBV30, the J gene TRBJ2-5, with 10 bases that match TRBD1. The CDR3 extends over 15 amino acids. Germline CDR1 GTSNPN, CDR2 SVGIG (reference sequence). The V segment lost 3 bases and the J segment 2 bases; nucleotides outside the gene matches: 6. The CDR3 loop is CAWRRGTGEQETQYF. In DNA, the CDR3 is TGTGCCTGGAGGCGAGGGACAGGGGAACAAGAGACCCAGTACTTC. The full variable domain, completed using reference TRBV30 and TRBJ2-5, is SQTIHQWPATLVQPVGSPLSLECTVEGTSNPNLYWYRQAAGRGLQLLFYSVGIGQISSEVPQNLSASRPQDRQFILSSKKLLLSDSGFYLCAWRRGTGEQETQYFGPGTRLLVL.

V is TRBV18 and J is TRBJ2-5; perhaps TRBD1 as D (6 bases). The CDR3 is 15 residues long. Trimming took 3 bases from V and 3 from J, leaving 14 bases between them. Germline CDR1 KGHSH, CDR2 LQKENI. CDR3 nucleotides: TGTGCCAGCTCACCGGGTACAGGGTTCAAAGAGACCCAGTACTTC. It codes for CASSPGTGFKETQYF.

The V gene is TRBV5-4, the J gene TRBJ1-3, with TRBD1 matching over 8 bases. V shed 0 bases and J 4 bases; nucleotides not matched to a gene: 6. Germline loops: CDR1 SGHNT, CDR2 YYREEE (reference sequence). This CDR3 is built from 16 residues. The CDR3 sequence is CASSLASRTGGNTIYF. DNA of the CDR3: TGTGCCAGCAGCTTGGCGTCCAGGACAGGGGGAAACACCATATATTTT.

The rearrangement uses TRBV11-2 and TRBJ2-1; D is unresolved. Germline CDR1 is SGHAT and CDR2 is FQNNGV. This CDR3 region has 12 residues. Trimming took off 1 base at V and 7 bases at J, with 5 bases between the two ends. CDR3 DNA sequence: TGTGCCAGCAGCTTAGGTAAAAATGAGCAGTTCTTC. Translation gives CASSLGKNEQFF.

This clone has only a few counts. J is TRBJ2-3 and V is TRBV6-6; D uncertain. This CDR3 has 16 amino acids. V lost 6 bases to trimming and J lost 2 bases, with 18 bases between them. CDR1 MNHNY and CDR2 SVGAGI come from the germline V gene (reference sequence). Here the CDR3 reads CASSPALAEYTDTQYF. The CDR3 DNA follows: TGTGCCAGCAGCCCCGCCTTAGCAGAGTACACAGATACGCAGTATTTT.

This chain uses TRBV28 with TRBJ1-5; 8 bases fit TRBD1. This CDR3 comprises 18 residues. CDR1 and CDR2 (germline): MDHEN, SYDVKM. The junction had 14 bases not matched to a gene; V was cut back by 7 bases and J by 0 bases. CDR3 sequence (DNA): TGTGCCAGCACCTCCCCCGGACAGGGATTTTATAGCAATCAGCCCCAGCATTTT. It translates to CASTSPGQGFYSNQPQHF.